Following are 8 T cell receptor beta chains from one sample sequenced in a study of blood T cell repertoires in COVID-19. Using immunoSEQ multiplex PCR, the repertoire was profiled, and TCRdb retains in-frame clones only, with some absent. The sample gives over 350,000 clones, 75% to 90% of which show up once; approximately 4.3% is in the top ten. The specimen sequenced was peripheral blood. The receptors originated from a woman younger than 45 with acute or convalescent COVID-19.

This rearrangement joins TRBV11-2 to TRBJ1-2, with a weak D call TRBD1 (6 bases). Germline CDR1 reads SGHAT; CDR2 reads FQNNGV. This CDR3 comprises 13 residues. V dropped 1 base and J dropped 7 bases, with 10 bases sitting between them. DNA for the CDR3: TGTGCCAGCAGCTTAGTTTTGGGGGCTGGCTACACCTTC. This encodes CASSLVLGAGYTF. Combining the CDR3 with reference TRBV11-2 and TRBJ1-2 gives the whole variable domain EAGVAQSPRYKIIEKRQSVAFWCNPISGHATLYWYQQILGQGPKLLIQFQNNGVVDDSQLPKDRFSAERLKGVDSTLKIQPAKLEDSAVYLCASSLVLGAGYTFGSGTRLTVV.

The CDR3 nucleotides read TGTGCCAGCCAGACAGGGGCTAGCTCCTACGAGCAGTACTTC. It codes for CASQTGASSYEQYF. The chain recombines TRBV2 with TRBJ2-7, with TRBD1 identical over 8 bases. CDR1 and CDR2 (germline): SNHLY, FYNNEI. The CDR3 length is 14 residues. Trimming removed 8 bases from V and 0 bases from J; junction bases left unmatched: 6.

This chain connects TRBV7-2 to TRBJ2-5; 16 bases agree with TRBD2. Germline trimming cut 5 bases from V and 5 bases from J; bases unmatched to any gene: 11. The CDR3 contains 18 residues. Looked up from germline, CDR1 is SGHTA and CDR2 is FQGNSA. CDR3 in amino acids: CASSTGTSGGVLGETQYF. CDR3 nucleotide sequence: TGTGCCAGCAGCACCGGGACTAGCGGGGGGGTACTAGGTGAGACCCAGTACTTC. The full variable domain, rest sourced from reference TRBV7-2 and TRBJ2-5, is GAGVSQSPSNKVTEKGKDVELRCDPISGHTALYWYRQSLGQGLEFLIYFQGNSAPDKSGLPSDRFSAERTGGSVSTLTIQRTQQEDSAVYLCASSTGTSGGVLGETQYFGPGTRLLVL.

V is TRBV5-5 and J is TRBJ2-4, with D possibly being TRBD2 (5 bases). The length of the CDR3 is 16 residues. V was cut by 1 base and J by 1 base, with 12 bases left in between. Looked up from germline, CDR1 is SGHKS and CDR2 is YYEKEE (reference sequence). The DNA for the CDR3 is TGTGCCAGCAGCTTGAGAGGGAATGGGGCCAAAAACATTCAGTACTTC. Its translation: CASSLRGNGAKNIQYF.

The V call is TRBV3-1 (or the pseudogene TRBV3-2), the J call TRBJ2-4; 8 bases fit TRBD1. Per germline, CDR1 LGHDT and CDR2 YNNKEL (reference sequence). Trimming took 5 bases from V and 0 from J; bases not matched to a gene: 6. The CDR3 is 16 residues long. The CDR3 loop is CASSSRTGLAKNIQYF. The CDR3 DNA follows: TGTGCCAGCAGCTCACGGACAGGGCTAGCCAAAAACATTCAGTACTTC.

The chain recombines TRBV2 with TRBJ2-3; D not resolved. V gave up 7 bases and J gave up 6 bases, with 20 bases separating them. Germline V gene sequence: CDR1 SNHLY, CDR2 FYNNEI. The CDR3 loop spans 15 amino acids. CDR3 amino acids: CASTPTQPFGDTQYF. CDR3 bases: TGTGCCAGCACTCCGACTCAACCCTTTGGGGATACGCAGTATTTT.

The rearrangement joins TRBV6-1 to TRBJ1-2; the D is unclear. CDR3 size: 16 residues. Trimming removed 0 bases from V and 4 bases from J, with 15 bases in between. CDR1 and CDR2 from the germline V gene are MNHNS and SASEGT. The CDR3 bases are TGTGCCAGCAGTGAAGCGATTAGGGCGAGCGGCTATGGCTACACCTTC. Protein sequence: CASSEAIRASGYGYTF.

The rearrangement links TRBV5-1 to TRBJ1-1; 8 nucleotides line up with TRBD1. The CDR3 consists of 15 residues. In germline, CDR1 is SGHRS, CDR2 YFSETQ. J was trimmed by 6 bases and V by 4 bases; bases with no gene match: 11. The CDR3 here is CASSADQGAEAEAFF. CDR3 bases: TGCGCCAGCAGCGCGGACCAGGGGGCCGAAGCTGAAGCTTTCTTT.